Listed below are T cell receptor beta chains from one sample, sequenced in a study of T cell changes during pregnancy in multiple sclerosis. Generated by immunoSEQ multiplex PCR, the TCRdb table keeps only in-frame clones and is missing some. The data show 55,000 to 70,000 clones, about 89% seen once. This specimen was peripheral blood, taken after pregnancy. The receptor source for this set is a female donor with multiple sclerosis, enrolled in a pregnancy study. The CDR3 runs from the conserved cysteine through the conserved F or W. The D gene is left open where the match is weak. Size is omitted from some rows. Given values are once, few, many or a class for expanded clones.

clone_size	v_call	j_call	d_call	cdr3_aa	cdr3_nt
-	TRBV7-8	TRBJ2-1	-	CASSSISGNEQFF	TGTGCCAGCAGCTCGATCTCCGGGAATGAGCAGTTCTTC
-	TRBV30	TRBJ2-4	TRBD1	CAWDRDRSPVGFKNIQYF	TGTGCCTGGGACCGGGACAGGTCCCCAGTGGGCTTTAAAAACATTCAGTACTTC
-	TRBV19	TRBJ2-5	TRBD1	CASSGDRDRQETQYF	TGTGCCAGTAGTGGGGACAGGGACCGTCAAGAGACCCAGTACTTC
-	TRBV7-3	TRBJ1-2	-	CASSLNGDLANYGYTF	TGTGCCAGCAGCTTAAACGGGGATCTCGCTAACTATGGCTACACCTTC
-	TRBV2	TRBJ1-1	TRBD1	CASSEALTGDTEAFF	TGTGCCAGCAGTGAAGCCCTTACAGGGGACACTGAAGCTTTCTTT
-	TRBV9	TRBJ2-7	TRBD1	CASSRSIPGGVRYEQYF	TGTGCCAGCAGCCGCTCCATACCAGGGGGCGTCAGGTACGAGCAGTACTTC
once	TRBV7-3	TRBJ2-5	-	CASSLGQGGGGEETQYF	TGTGCCAGCAGCTTAGGACAGGGCGGGGGAGGAGAGGAGACCCAGTACTTC
-	TRBV30	TRBJ1-2	-	CARDDRTNYGYTF	TGTGCCCGGGACGACAGGACAAACTATGGCTACACCTTC
-	TRBV7-3	TRBJ2-5	TRBD1	CASSPSRDRAGTQYF	TGTGCCAGCAGCCCTTCCCGGGACAGGGCGGGAACCCAGTACTTC
-	TRBV2	TRBJ1-5	TRBD1	CASSWTGGRKPQHF	TGTGCCAGCAGTTGGACAGGGGGAAGAAAGCCCCAGCATTTT
-	TRBV2	TRBJ2-5	TRBD2	CASSEAPGGGSQETQYF	TGTGCCAGCAGTGAAGCGCCGGGCGGGGGGAGTCAAGAGACCCAGTACTTC
-	TRBV27	TRBJ1-2	-	CASSLNRDSNYGYTF	TGTGCCAGCAGCTTAAACAGGGATTCTAACTATGGCTACACCTTC
-	TRBV5-8	TRBJ2-5	TRBD2	CASSRPALAGSQETQYF	TGTGCCAGCAGCCGCCCCGCGTTAGCGGGCTCGCAAGAGACCCAGTACTTC
-	TRBV7-9	TRBJ1-3	-	CASSLGYDSHSGNTIYF	TGTGCCAGCAGCTTAGGGTATGACAGCCACTCTGGAAACACCATATATTTT
-	TRBV28	TRBJ1-2	-	CASSQRGYGARDYGYTF	TGTGCCAGCAGTCAAAGGGGGTACGGGGCTCGGGACTATGGCTACACCTTC
once	TRBV7-3	TRBJ2-1	-	CASSPRGSGPDEQFF	TGTGCCAGCAGCCCCCGGGGTAGCGGTCCGGATGAGCAGTTCTTC
-	TRBV12-5	TRBJ1-2	-	CASGLVGGGLIGYTF	TGTGCTAGTGGTTTGGTCGGGGGGGGTCTGATTGGCTACACCTTC
-	TRBV30	TRBJ1-5	-	CAWSTAPTQPQHF	TGTGCCTGGAGTACAGCCCCCACTCAGCCCCAGCATTTT
-	TRBV11-3	TRBJ2-1	-	CASSPFPMGEQFF	TGTGCCAGCAGCCCCTTCCCAATGGGCGAGCAGTTCTTC
-	TRBV25-1	TRBJ2-7	-	CASSGTVGPYEQYF	TGTGCCAGCAGTGGGACAGTGGGGCCCTACGAGCAGTACTTC
-	TRBV4-3	TRBJ2-3	TRBD2	CASSQGGGASDTQYF	TGCGCCAGCAGCCAAGGCGGGGGGGCATCAGATACGCAGTATTTT
-	TRBV4-3	TRBJ2-3	TRBD2	CASSDWTSGGGDTQYF	TGCGCCAGCAGCGATTGGACTAGCGGGGGGGGAGATACGCAGTATTTT
-	TRBV7-3	TRBJ2-1	-	CASSLGTWENEQFF	TGTGCCAGCAGCTTGGGGACTTGGGAGAATGAGCAGTTCTTC
-	TRBV2	TRBJ1-3	-	CASKGSNTIYF	TGTGCCAGCAAGGGGTCGAACACCATATATTTT
-	TRBV9	TRBJ2-2	TRBD2	CASSPRGANTGELFF	TGTGCCAGCAGCCCGCGGGGGGCGAACACCGGGGAGCTGTTTTTT
once	TRBV7-9	TRBJ2-2	-	CASSRDTPSGELFF	TGTGCCAGCAGCCGGGACACCCCCTCGGGGGAGCTGTTTTTT
-	TRBV5-1	TRBJ2-2	-	CASSLNLGERKTGELFF	TGCGCCAGCAGCTTGAACCTAGGGGAAAGGAAAACCGGGGAGCTGTTTTTT
-	TRBV28	TRBJ2-3	TRBD2	CASSPLAGGLGDTQYF	TGTGCCAGCAGTCCACTAGCGGGGGGCTTAGGAGATACGCAGTATTTT
-	TRBV9	TRBJ2-5	TRBD2	CASSEGLAGGPDYQETQYF	TGTGCCAGCAGTGAGGGACTAGCGGGGGGGCCCGATTACCAAGAGACCCAGTACTTC
-	TRBV27	TRBJ1-1	-	CASVRWGDTEAFF	TGTGCCTCAGTTAGGTGGGGGGACACTGAAGCTTTCTTT
few	TRBV2	TRBJ1-5	-	CASRGGLTNQPQHF	TGTGCCAGCAGGGGGGGACTTACGAATCAGCCCCAGCATTTT
-	TRBV4-3	TRBJ2-7	TRBD1	CASSQLQGARYEQYF	TGCGCCAGCAGCCAGTTACAGGGGGCAAGGTACGAGCAGTACTTC
-	TRBV6-6	TRBJ2-7	TRBD1	CASTQGAWPYEQYF	TGTGCCAGCACCCAGGGGGCTTGGCCCTACGAGCAGTACTTC
-	TRBV6-5	TRBJ1-6	TRBD1	CASSYFTGTGDSPLHF	TGTGCCAGCAGTTACTTCACTGGGACAGGGGATTCACCCCTCCACTTT
once	TRBV6-5	TRBJ2-7	-	CASSPTSYEQYF	TGTGCCAGCAGTCCGACAAGTTACGAGCAGTACTTC
-	TRBV6-5	TRBJ2-7	-	CASSYARGSYEQYF	TGTGCCAGCAGTTACGCGAGGGGGTCCTACGAGCAGTACTTC
-	TRBV18	TRBJ1-4	-	CASSPRGGKGEKLFF	TGTGCCAGCTCACCAAGAGGAGGGAAGGGCGAAAAACTGTTTTTT
-	TRBV30	TRBJ1-5	-	CAWSLQGDQPQHF	TGTGCCTGGAGTCTCCAGGGTGACCAGCCCCAGCATTTT
-	TRBV5-1	TRBJ2-7	TRBD1	CASSFTGGPEQYF	TGCGCCAGCAGCTTTACAGGGGGCCCCGAGCAGTACTTC
-	TRBV4-3	TRBJ2-3	TRBD2	CASSQVIGYGAVAGVADTQYF	TGCGCCAGCAGCCAAGTTATAGGTTACGGGGCCGTAGCGGGGGTTGCAGATACGCAGTATTTT
-	TRBV5-4	TRBJ2-2	-	CASSYREGFTGELFF	TGTGCCAGCAGCTACAGGGAGGGTTTCACCGGGGAGCTGTTTTTT